One and the same sample provided the 3 T cell receptor beta chains below, sequenced in a study of CD8 T cells in Susac syndrome. It was with random hexamers that roughly 0.45 to 1 ug RNA was reverse transcribed. TCRdb passed the immunoSEQ multiplex PCR reads through MiXCR, listing each CDR3 protein once. This sample has about 80,000 distinct CDR3 sequences, with around 94% found just once. Sequences were obtained from CD8+ T cells from PBMCs. The receptor source for this set is a human donor in good health.

The chain carries TRBV14 and TRBJ2-7; D is ambiguous. The CDR3 covers 12 residues. V lost 4 bases and J lost 3, with 7 bases in between. The V gene's germline CDR1 is SGHDN and CDR2 FVKESK. CDR3 bases: TGTGCCAGCAGCCGACGGTACTACGAGCAGTACTTC. Amino acid sequence: CASSRRYYEQYF.

This rearrangement joins TRBV27 to TRBJ2-2; TRBD1 agrees at 8 bases. The CDR3 runs to 14 residues. V trimming: 5 bases; J trimming: 3 bases; junction bases outside the gene matches: 2. Germline V gene lookup returns CDR1 MNHEY and CDR2 SMNVEV (reference sequence). CDR3: CASSGDRYTGELFF. The CDR3 bases are TGTGCCAGCAGTGGGGACAGGTACACCGGGGAGCTGTTTTTT.

The chain recombines TRBV4-1 with TRBJ2-5; either TRBD1 or TRBD2 may supply D (5 bases each). CDR1 is MGHRA, CDR2 YSYEKL, per germline. The CDR3 totals 11 residues. Trimming shortened V by 7 bases and J by 5 bases, and 8 bases separated the two germline ends. CDR3 DNA sequence: TGCGCCAGCACTGAGGGGGAGACCCAGTACTTC. It specifies CASTEGETQYF.